Below are 26 T cell receptor beta chains sequenced from a single sample in a study of blood T cell repertoires in COVID-19 (TCRdb year 2020). The library was generated by the immunoSEQ multiplex PCR assay. TCRdb retrieved this table from immuneACCESS and kept in-frame rearrangements only. Not all clones are present; in checked studies, unresolved V genes account for under half, and no reason is known for the remainder. The sample contains 200,000 to 250,000 clones, around 80% of them found a single time. The ten top clones hold 7.4% of the sample. The sequenced material came from PBMCs or T cells enriched from blood (not recorded which). The receptors come from a woman aged 35 to 49 with acute COVID-19.

The chain recombines TRBV10-1 with TRBJ2-1; D ambiguous. The V end was cut by 0 bases, the J end by 3 bases, with 6 bases between. The CDR3 is made up of 14 amino acids. CDR1 and CDR2 (germline): WNHNN, SYGVQD (reference sequence). CDR3 DNA: TGCGCCAGCAGTGAGTCAGGCGGCTACAATGAGCAGTTCTTC. It specifies CASSESGGYNEQFF.

The chain is built from TRBV5-5 and TRBJ1-2; possible D gene TRBD1, 6 bases. The V end was cut by 4 bases, the J end by 8 bases, with 18 bases between. Germline lookup yields CDR1 SGHKS and CDR2 YYEKEE (reference sequence). The CDR3 consists of 14 residues. CDR3 nucleotides: TGTGCCAGCAGCGGGGGCGCAGGGCTTGGCGGCTACACCTTC. It specifies CASSGGAGLGGYTF.

V is TRBV5-1 and J is TRBJ2-4; TRBD1 agrees at 11 bases. The CDR3 runs 15 residues. Per germline, CDR1 SGHRS and CDR2 YFSETQ. Germline trimming cut 4 bases from V and 9 bases from J; bases unmatched to any gene: 9. The CDR3 bases are TGCGCCAGCAGCCAGGGACAGGGGGAGTTAGGCATTCAGTACTTC. Its translation is CASSQGQGELGIQYF.

V usage is TRBV19 and J usage is TRBJ1-5; 9 positions agree with TRBD1. With 6 bases clipped from V and 0 bases from J, the junction kept 6 bases outside the gene matches. Germline V gene lookup returns CDR1 LNHDA and CDR2 SQIVND (reference sequence). The CDR3 contains 16 residues. CDR3 coding DNA: TGTGCCAGTAGGGGACAGGGTTGGTCTAGCAATCAGCCCCAGCATTTT. Translating gives CASRGQGWSSNQPQHF.

The chain employs TRBV7-9 and TRBJ1-2; the match to TRBD1 covers 10 bases. V was clipped by 4 bases and J by 3 bases; unmatched bases: 5. The V gene's germline CDR1 is SEHNR and CDR2 FQNEAQ (reference sequence). The CDR3 length is 15 residues. CDR3 protein: CASSYGTGADYGYTF. In DNA, the CDR3 is TGTGCCAGCAGCTACGGGACAGGGGCTGACTATGGCTACACCTTC.

The CDR3 bases are TGTGCCAGCAGCCGGAGGAATCAGGAAGAAAAACTGTTTTTT. This sequence encodes CASSRRNQEEKLFF. The rearrangement uses TRBV14 and TRBJ1-4; D uncertain. Trimming took 4 bases from V and 8 from J, leaving 14 bases between them. Germline CDR1 and CDR2: SGHDN and FVKESK. This CDR3 is built from 14 residues.

This clone was recorded a few times. The chain has TRBV30 and TRBJ2-7, with 8 bases matching TRBD2. The V segment lost 5 bases and the J segment 3 bases; nucleotides outside the gene matches: 12. CDR3 length: 15 residues. The V gene's germline CDR1 is GTSNPN and CDR2 SVGIG (reference sequence). Written as DNA, the CDR3 is TGTGCCTGGCGGCTGGGACTAGGGGCCCTCTACGAGCAGTACTTC. Amino acid sequence: CAWRLGLGALYEQYF.

V usage is TRBV6-5 and J usage is TRBJ2-5; D gene unclear. The V gene lost 6 bases and the J gene lost 1 base, with 9 bases spanning the gap. The germline V gene has CDR1 MNHEY and CDR2 SVGAGI. There are 13 residues in the CDR3. CDR3 nucleotides: TGTGCCAGCAGGCGTCCCACCCAAGAGACCCAGTACTTC. Its translation: CASRRPTQETQYF.

The chain joins TRBV28 to TRBJ1-1; the match to TRBD1 covers 9 bases. The length of the CDR3 is 14 residues. Trimming took 5 bases from V and 4 from J; bases not matched to a gene: 5. Germline V lookup: CDR1 MDHEN, CDR2 SYDVKM. CDR3 amino acids: CASSPTGGVTEAFF. DNA for the CDR3: TGTGCCAGCAGTCCAACAGGGGGCGTCACTGAAGCTTTCTTT. The variable domain in full, completed from reference TRBV28 and TRBJ1-1, reads DVKVTQSSRYLVKRTGEKVFLECVQDMDHENMFWYRQDPGLGLRLIYFSYDVKMKEKGDIPEGYSVSREKKERFSLILESASTNQTSMYLCASSPTGGVTEAFFGQGTRLTVV.

The chain couples TRBV5-5 to TRBJ1-1; the D is unclear. The CDR3 has 14 amino acids. Trimming removed 1 base from V and 0 bases from J, with 7 bases in between. Germline V gene lookup returns CDR1 SGHKS and CDR2 YYEKEE (reference sequence). The CDR3 DNA reads as TGTGCCAGCAGCTTGCAGACTTTGAACACTGAAGCTTTCTTT. It encodes CASSLQTLNTEAFF.

This clone was counted between two and nine times. The rearrangement uses TRBV11-3 and TRBJ2-1; TRBD2 matches 8 bases. The CDR3 runs 13 residues. Per the germline V gene, CDR1 is SGHNT and CDR2 is YENEEA. Losses at the gene ends were 4 bases for V and 7 bases for J; bases not matched to a gene: 3. CDR3 in DNA: TGTGCCAGCAGCTCCCCGGGGGGGAATGAGCAGTTCTTC. Its translation: CASSSPGGNEQFF.

This sequence joins TRBV29-1 and TRBJ1-1; maybe TRBD1 (6 bases). Germline assignment: CDR1 SQVTM and CDR2 ANQGSEA. This CDR3 has 13 amino acids. Trimming removed 7 bases from V and 3 bases from J, with 15 bases in between. CDR3 region: CSAHREGDTEAFF. CDR3 sequence (DNA): TGCAGCGCTCACAGGGAGGGGGACACTGAAGCTTTCTTT.

The table lists this clone with many counts. The chain combines TRBV5-1 with TRBJ2-3, with TRBD2 identical over 8 bases. The CDR3 contains 15 residues. V lost 4 bases to trimming and J lost 0 bases; unmatched junction nucleotides: 4. Germline CDR1 is SGHRS and CDR2 is YFSETQ. The CDR3 region is CASSGSGGSTDTQYF. The CDR3 DNA sequence: TGCGCCAGCAGCGGTTCGGGGGGGAGCACAGATACGCAGTATTTT.

V is TRBV29-1 and J is TRBJ1-1; 9 nucleotides line up with TRBD1. CDR1 is SQVTM and CDR2 is ANQGSEA in the germline V gene. The CDR3 has 14 amino acids. V dropped 1 base and J dropped 4; count of bases not matched to a gene: 4. CDR3: CSVEGGQGSTEAFF. The CDR3 region has the DNA TGCAGCGTTGAAGGGGGACAGGGATCCACTGAAGCTTTCTTT. The variable domain in full, with the rest retrieved from reference TRBV29-1 and TRBJ1-1, is SAVISQKPSRDICQRGTSLTIQCQVDSQVTMMFWYRQQPGQSLTLIATANQGSEATYESGFVIDKFPISRPNLTFSTLTVSNMSPEDSSIYLCSVEGGQGSTEAFFGQGTRLTVV.

The chain carries TRBV10-2 and TRBJ1-6; TRBD1 aligns across 8 bases. The CDR3 contains 15 residues. The V gene's germline CDR1 is WSHSY and CDR2 SAAADI. V shed 4 bases, J shed 5 bases, and the junction held 4 bases outside the gene matches. The CDR3 region has the DNA TGCGCCAGCAGTGTCGAGGGACAGGATAATTCACCCCTCCACTTT. Protein: CASSVEGQDNSPLHF.

The chain combines TRBV27 with TRBJ1-1; D possibly corresponds to TRBD1 (6 bases). The CDR3 spans 15 residues. Trimming took 5 bases from V and 1 from J, leaving 14 bases between them. CDR1 and CDR2 from the germline V gene are MNHEY and SMNVEV (reference sequence). The DNA for the CDR3 is TGTGCCAGCAGTCTTCAGACAGGTTCGAACACTGAAGCTTTCTTT. Translation: CASSLQTGSNTEAFF.

The chain uses TRBV10-3 and TRBJ2-7; D perhaps matches TRBD2 (5 bases). The CDR3 consists of 12 residues. Trimming cost V 0 bases and J 6 bases, with 6 bases left between them. Germline CDR1 reads ENHRY; CDR2 reads SYGVKD. The CDR3 sequence is CAISESRAEQYF. Written as DNA, the CDR3 is TGTGCCATCAGTGAGTCGCGGGCCGAGCAGTACTTC.

The rearrangement uses TRBV2 and TRBJ2-7; D remains unclear. Trimming took 5 bases from V and 4 from J, leaving 3 bases between them. The CDR3 length is 10 residues. Germline CDR1 SNHLY, CDR2 FYNNEI. CDR3 residues: CASSQYEQYF. The CDR3 coding sequence is TGTGCCAGCAGTCAGTACGAGCAGTACTTC.

CDR3 loop: CASSSFSVDRGAQPQHF. CDR3 coding DNA: TGTGCCAGCAGCTCGTTTTCCGTGGACAGGGGGGCTCAGCCCCAGCATTTT. V is TRBV5-4 and J is TRBJ1-5; TRBD1 aligns across 10 bases. There are 17 residues in the CDR3. Germline V gene sequence: CDR1 SGHNT, CDR2 YYREEE (reference sequence). V dropped 3 bases and J dropped 6; count of bases not matched to a gene: 12. Looking up the rest from reference TRBV5-4 and TRBJ1-5 gives the full variable domain: ETGVTQSPTHLIKTRGQQVTLRCSSQSGHNTVSWYQQALGQGPQFIFQYYREEENGRGNFPPRFSGLQFPNYSSELNVNALELDDSALYLCASSSFSVDRGAQPQHFGDGTRLSIL.

This clone showed up just once. The chain is built from TRBV5-1 and TRBJ1-4; D remains ambiguous. CDR3 length: 14 residues. Germline CDR1 is SGHRS and CDR2 is YFSETQ. V was clipped by 0 bases and J by 3 bases, with 6 bases between them. The CDR3 DNA reads TGCGCCAGCAGCTTGGGGAGGGCTAATGAAAAACTGTTTTTT. Protein: CASSLGRANEKLFF.

This clone was observed a few times. The chain links TRBV7-2 to TRBJ2-1; 8 bases match TRBD2. Per germline, CDR1 SGHTA and CDR2 FQGNSA. The trim removed 0 bases at V and 6 bases at J, leaving 4 bases unmatched. The CDR3 has 15 amino acids. Here the CDR3 reads CASSLAQRESNEQFF. Here the CDR3 DNA reads TGTGCCAGCAGCTTAGCCCAGCGGGAGAGCAATGAGCAGTTCTTC. Looking up the rest from reference TRBV7-2 and TRBJ2-1 gives the full variable domain: GAGVSQSPSNKVTEKGKDVELRCDPISGHTALYWYRQSLGQGLEFLIYFQGNSAPDKSGLPSDRFSAERTGGSVSTLTIQRTQQEDSAVYLCASSLAQRESNEQFFGPGTRLTVL.

This clone was recorded a few times. The V and J genes are TRBV19 and TRBJ1-5; possibly TRBD1 for D (5 bases). The germline V gene encodes CDR1 LNHDA and CDR2 SQIVND (reference sequence). Trimming left V 6 bases short and J 8 bases short, with 14 bases between. This CDR3 comprises 13 residues. CDR3 in amino acids: CASSPVVGEPQHF. The DNA of the CDR3 is TGTGCCAGTAGCCCGGTAGTAGGGGAGCCCCAGCATTTT.

This clone is a singleton in its sample. In DNA, the CDR3 is TGTGCCAGTGGACACAGGGGGCAAGGATTTTCACCCCTCCACTTT. This sequence encodes CASGHRGQGFSPLHF. This chain uses TRBV19 with TRBJ1-6, with 9 nucleotides matching TRBD1. Germline V lookup: CDR1 LNHDA, CDR2 SQIVND (reference sequence). With V trimmed by 8 bases and J by 9 bases, 11 bases remained unmatched. The CDR3 totals 15 residues. Looking up the rest from reference TRBV19 and TRBJ1-6 gives the full variable domain: DGGITQSPKYLFRKEGQNVTLSCEQNLNHDAMYWYRQDPGQGLRLIYYSQIVNDFQKGDIAEGYSVSREKKESFPLTVTSAQKNPTAFYLCASGHRGQGFSPLHFGNGTRLTVT.

This clone was found once. The sample carries other DNA sequences with the same CDR3. This rearrangement joins TRBV6-1 to TRBJ1-4; D is unresolved. CDR3 length: 12 amino acids. The germline CDR1 and CDR2 sequences are MNHNS and SASEGT. V lost 0 bases, J lost 10 bases, and 6 bases lay in between. DNA for the CDR3: TGTGCCAGCAGTGAAGCGCGGGGAAAACTGTTTTTT. It encodes CASSEARGKLFF.

The chain combines TRBV2 with TRBJ2-7, with 12 bases matching TRBD2. Germline V gene data show CDR1 as SNHLY and CDR2 as FYNNEI. This CDR3 has 13 amino acids. V shed 6 bases, J shed 4 bases, and the junction held 1 base outside the gene matches. The CDR3 loop reads CASSTSGGYEQYF. CDR3 nucleotide sequence: TGTGCCAGCAGCACTAGCGGGGGGTACGAGCAGTACTTC.

This clone has just one count. The CDR3 region is CASSLGQGGTDTQYF. CDR3 sequence (DNA): TGTGCCAGCAGCTTAGGACAGGGTGGGACAGATACGCAGTATTTT. The rearrangement uses TRBV5-4 and TRBJ2-3, with 8 positions matching TRBD1. Per the germline V gene, CDR1 is SGHNT and CDR2 is YYREEE (reference sequence). Trimming at V came to 2 bases and at J to 3 bases, leaving 5 bases not matched to a gene. CDR3 length: 15 residues.